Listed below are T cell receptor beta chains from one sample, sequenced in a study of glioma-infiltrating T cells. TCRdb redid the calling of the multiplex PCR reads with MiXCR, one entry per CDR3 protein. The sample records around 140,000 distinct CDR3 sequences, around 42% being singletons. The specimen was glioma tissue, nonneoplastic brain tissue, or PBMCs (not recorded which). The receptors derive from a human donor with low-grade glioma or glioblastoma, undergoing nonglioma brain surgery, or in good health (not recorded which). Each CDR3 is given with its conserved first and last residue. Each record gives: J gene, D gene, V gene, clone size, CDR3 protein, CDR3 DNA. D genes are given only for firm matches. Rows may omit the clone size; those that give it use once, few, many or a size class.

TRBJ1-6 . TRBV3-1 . CASSRRSTNRDSPLHF TGTGCCAGCAGCCGCCGGTCTACTAACAGGGACTCACCCCTCCACTTT
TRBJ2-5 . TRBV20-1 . CSARDHQRRGETQYF TGCAGTGCTAGAGATCACCAGCGGAGGGGGGAGACCCAGTACTTC
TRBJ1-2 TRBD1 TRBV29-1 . CSVAQDRAYGYTF TGCAGCGTTGCTCAGGACAGGGCCTATGGCTACACCTTC
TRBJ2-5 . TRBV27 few CASSSRGGSQETQYF TGTGCCAGCAGTTCAAGAGGTGGGAGCCAAGAGACCCAGTACTTC
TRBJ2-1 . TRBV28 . CASSHMGVNEQFF TGTGCCAGCAGTCACATGGGGGTTAATGAGCAGTTCTTC
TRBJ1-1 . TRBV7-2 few CASRQGGTNTEAFF TGTGCCAGCAGACAGGGAGGCACGAACACTGAAGCTTTCTTT
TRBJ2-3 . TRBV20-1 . CSLLRPGTGDTQYF TGCAGCCTTCTGAGGCCCGGGACCGGGGATACGCAGTATTTT
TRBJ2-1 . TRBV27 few CASSPVPGWKQFF TGTGCCAGCAGTCCCGTACCTGGGTGGAAGCAGTTCTTC
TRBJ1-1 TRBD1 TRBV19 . CASRRDRNTEAFF TGTGCCAGTAGAAGGGACAGAAACACTGAAGCTTTCTTT
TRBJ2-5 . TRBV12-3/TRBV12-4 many CASSANQETQYF TGTGCCAGCAGCGCTAACCAAGAGACCCAGTACTTC
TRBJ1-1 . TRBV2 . CASIQDGNTEAFF TGTGCCAGCATACAAGACGGGAACACTGAAGCTTTCTTT
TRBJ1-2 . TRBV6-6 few CASSYSYRDYGYTF TGTGCCAGCAGTTACTCGTACAGGGACTATGGCTACACCTTC
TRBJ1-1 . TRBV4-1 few CASSPREGNTEAFF TGTGCCAGCAGCCCGAGAGAGGGCAACACTGAAGCTTTCTTT
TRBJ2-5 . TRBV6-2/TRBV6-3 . CASRQGLSETQYF TGTGCCAGCAGACAGGGTTTATCAGAGACCCAGTACTTC
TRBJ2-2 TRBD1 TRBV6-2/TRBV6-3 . CASSRAGGETGELFF TGTGCCAGCAGTCGGGCAGGGGGCGAGACCGGGGAGCTGTTTTTT
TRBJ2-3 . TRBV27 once CASSATANTDTQYF TGTGCCAGCAGTGCGACAGCTAACACAGATACGCAGTATTTT
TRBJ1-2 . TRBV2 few CASSQGNGYTF TGTGCCAGCAGTCAGGGCAATGGCTACACCTTC
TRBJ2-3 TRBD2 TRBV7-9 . CASSSGTSLYF TGTGCCAGCAGCAGCGGGACTAGTTTGTATTTT
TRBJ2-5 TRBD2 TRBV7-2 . CASSTRGLAGGTQYF TGTGCCAGCAGTACCCGAGGACTAGCGGGAGGGACCCAGTACTTC
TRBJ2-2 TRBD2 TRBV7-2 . CASSVPGGHTGELFF TGTGCCAGTTCCGTCCCGGGAGGGCACACCGGGGAGCTGTTTTTT
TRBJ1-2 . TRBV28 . CASSFVGMGYGYTF TGTGCCAGCAGTTTTGTAGGGATGGGGTATGGCTACACCTTC
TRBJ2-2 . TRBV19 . CASKIGGRGTGELFF TGTGCCAGTAAAATAGGTGGGAGAGGGACCGGGGAGCTGTTTTTT
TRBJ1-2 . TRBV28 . CASSFTGTGTYGYTF TGTGCCAGCAGTTTCACAGGGACGGGGACCTATGGCTACACCTTC
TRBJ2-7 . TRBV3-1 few CASSRVAYEQYF TGTGCCAGCAGCCGGGTGGCCTACGAGCAGTACTTC
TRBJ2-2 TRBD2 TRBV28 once CASSGLAGVYGELFF TGTGCCAGCTCGGGACTAGCGGGAGTTTACGGGGAGCTGTTTTTT
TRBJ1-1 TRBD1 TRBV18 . CASSEGQGYTEAFF TGTGCCAGCTCGGAAGGACAGGGGTACACTGAAGCTTTCTTT
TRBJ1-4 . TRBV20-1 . CSARSTPNEKLFF TGCAGTGCTAGGTCCACACCAAATGAAAAACTGTTTTTT
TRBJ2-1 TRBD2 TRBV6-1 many CASSRPGGLGNEQFF TGTGCCAGCAGTCGCCCGGGGGGTTTAGGTAATGAGCAGTTCTTC
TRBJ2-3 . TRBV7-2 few CASSLGGNTQYF TGTGCCAGCAGCTTAGGGGGGAATACGCAGTATTTT
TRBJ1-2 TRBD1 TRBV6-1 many CASRSGTGFGYGYTF TGTGCCAGCAGATCCGGGACAGGGTTCGGCTATGGCTACACCTTC
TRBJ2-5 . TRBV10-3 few CAISGGFQETQYF TGTGCCATCAGTGGAGGTTTCCAAGAGACCCAGTACTTC
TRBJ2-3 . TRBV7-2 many CASSSNSDTQYF TGTGCCAGCAGCTCCAACTCAGATACGCAGTATTTT
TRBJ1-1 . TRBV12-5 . CASGLVLGTHGNTEAFF TGTGCTAGTGGTTTGGTACTTGGGACTCATGGAAACACTGAAGCTTTCTTT
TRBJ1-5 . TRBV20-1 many CSAQGFSNQPQHF TGCAGTGCGCAGGGTTTTAGCAATCAGCCCCAGCATTTT
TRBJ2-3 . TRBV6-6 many CASSYRGWSPDTQYF TGTGCCAGCAGTTACCGGGGGTGGTCGCCAGATACGCAGTATTTT
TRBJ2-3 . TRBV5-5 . CASSLTPSSTDTQYF TGTGCCAGCAGCTTAACCCCGTCTAGCACAGATACGCAGTATTTT
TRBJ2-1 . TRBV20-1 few CSATSRGHDNEQFF TGCAGTGCTACTTCGAGAGGCCATGACAATGAGCAGTTCTTC
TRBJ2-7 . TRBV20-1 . CSASTGPPIYEQYF TGCAGTGCTAGTACGGGACCACCAATTTACGAGCAGTACTTC
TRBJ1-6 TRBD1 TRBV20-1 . CSAAGGQGTGISYNSPLHF TGCAGTGCAGCCGGCGGGCAGGGGACAGGGATATCCTATAATTCACCCCTCCACTTT
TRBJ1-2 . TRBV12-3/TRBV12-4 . CASSFGGLIYGYTF TGTGCCAGCAGTTTCGGGGGTTTGATCTATGGCTACACCTTC
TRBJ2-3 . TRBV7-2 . CASSVRGSTDTQYF TGTGCCAGCAGCGTACGGGGGAGCACAGATACGCAGTATTTT
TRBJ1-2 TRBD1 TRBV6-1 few CASSTTGGRGYTF TGTGCCAGCAGTACGACAGGGGGCCGTGGCTACACCTTC
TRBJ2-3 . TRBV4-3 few CASSQVLSRGASTDTQYF TGCGCCAGCAGCCAAGTTCTCAGCCGGGGGGCTAGCACAGATACGCAGTATTTT
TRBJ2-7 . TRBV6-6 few CASSYSSQGGYEQYF TGTGCCAGCAGTTACTCGAGTCAGGGGGGATACGAGCAGTACTTC